This T cell receptor beta chain was identified during a study of shared clonotypes between healthy human individuals. The CDR3 length is 16 residues. Germline V gene lookup returns CDR1 MNHEY and CDR2 SVGAGI. V lost 2 bases and J lost 7, with 17 bases in between. Genomic DNA belonging to each subset was distributed in equal measure over several immunoSEQ plates. The repertoire was sequenced with immunoSEQ multiplex PCR; TCRdb's copy has only in-frame clones and lacks some. The sample includes about 510,000 clones, roughly 78% seen only once; the top ten take 10% to 15%. Source material: PBMCs. The sequence came from a woman between 40 and 50 years old in good health. Some clones in this sample may be carry-over from other donors' samples. The rearrangement links TRBV6-5 to TRBJ2-2; D is ambiguous. CDR3 coding DNA: TGTGCCAGCAGTTACGCCGCGGCAGTTGAGCTCGGGGAGCTGTTTTTT. Its translation: CASSYAAAVELGELFF.